The 20 T cell receptor beta chains given below trace back to one sample, sequenced in a study of blood T cell repertoires in COVID-19. TCRdb's table, derived via immunoSEQ multiplex PCR, lists solely in-frame clones and lacks some. The sample has under 150,000 clones; about 77% are singletons. What was sequenced was peripheral blood. All receptors come from a man aged 60 to 69 with acute or convalescent COVID-19.

This clone appeared a few times. The chain uses TRBV28 and TRBJ1-4, with 12 bases lining up with TRBD1. This CDR3 has 14 amino acids. The V segment lost 6 bases and the J segment 6 bases; nucleotides outside the gene matches: 2. The germline V gene encodes CDR1 MDHEN and CDR2 SYDVKM. The CDR3 DNA is TGTGCCAGCAGGGGGACAGGGGGCTATGAAAAACTGTTTTTT. Its translation is CASRGTGGYEKLFF.

The chain employs TRBV25-1 and TRBJ2-7, with TRBD2 matching 16 bases. The V and J ends lost 4 bases and 7 bases, in that order; junction bases with no gene match: 13. The CDR3 contains 18 residues. Germline loops: CDR1 MGHDK, CDR2 SYGVNS. As DNA, the CDR3 is TGTGCCAGCAGTGCCACCCCGGGACTAGCGGGAGGGAATTTTGAGCAGTACTTC. Amino acid sequence: CASSATPGLAGGNFEQYF.

This rearrangement joins TRBV19 to TRBJ1-5; D may be TRBD1 (6 bases). This CDR3 has 15 residues. The germline V gene has CDR1 LNHDA and CDR2 SQIVND (reference sequence). With 5 bases removed from V and 4 bases from J, the gap between germline ends came to 15 bases. DNA of the CDR3: TGTGCCAGTAGTCCCCAGGGGATTTGGAATCAGCCCCAGCATTTT. This sequence encodes CASSPQGIWNQPQHF.

This chain uses TRBV5-4 with TRBJ2-3, with TRBD1 matching 7 bases. This CDR3 has 14 residues. CDR1 is SGHNT, CDR2 YYREEE, per germline (reference sequence). The junction had 5 bases not matched to a gene; V was cut back by 6 bases and J by 1 base. The CDR3 protein is CASTETGRTDTQYF. For the CDR3, the DNA is TGTGCCAGCACCGAGACAGGGCGCACAGATACGCAGTATTTT.

The chain recombines TRBV6-5 with TRBJ2-1; TRBD2 agrees at 11 bases. Trimming cost V 8 bases and J 14 bases; bases outside gene matches: 14. This CDR3 is 14 amino acids long. Germline CDR1 and CDR2: MNHEY and SVGAGI. The DNA for the CDR3 is TGTGCCAGCGGAAGGGAACTAGCGGGAGACGAGAAGTTCTTC. Translation: CASGRELAGDEKFF.

The sample holds a few counts of this clone. The chain links TRBV19 to TRBJ1-1; 8 nucleotides match TRBD1. This CDR3 is 16 amino acids long. V lost 1 base and J lost 3; bases outside the gene matches: 7. Germline V gives CDR1 LNHDA, CDR2 SQIVND (reference sequence). CDR3 DNA: TGTGCCAGTAGTATAGTCCCCGGACAGGGTCACACTGAAGCTTTCTTT. It encodes CASSIVPGQGHTEAFF.

The chain employs TRBV7-2 and TRBJ1-2, with 9 positions matching TRBD1. This CDR3 is built from 15 residues. The germline CDR1 and CDR2 sequences are SGHTA and FQGNSA. After removal of 5 bases from V and 5 bases from J, the junction contained 9 bases not matched to a gene. The CDR3 reads CASSPGTGLWYGYTF. The CDR3 region has the DNA TGTGCCAGCAGCCCAGGGACAGGGTTGTGGTATGGCTACACCTTC.

The chain recombines TRBV5-4 with TRBJ2-6; no clear D gene. Germline CDR1 and CDR2: SGHNT and YYREEE (reference sequence). V was shortened by 1 base and J by 1 base, with 9 bases between the two germline ends. This CDR3 has 16 residues. The CDR3 DNA follows: TGTGCCAGCAGCTTGACCGGCGGTTCTGGGGCCAACGTCCTGACTTTC. Translated, it gives CASSLTGGSGANVLTF.

The J gene is TRBJ2-5, the V gene TRBV5-1; 7 bases are a match to TRBD1. Germline V gene sequence: CDR1 SGHRS, CDR2 YFSETQ. Trimming at V came to 4 bases and at J to 7 bases, leaving 16 bases not matched to a gene. The CDR3 is 16 amino acids. The CDR3 DNA is TGCGCCAGCAGCACAGCCCTACAGGGGAGCCTCGGGACCCAGTACTTC. The encoded protein is CASSTALQGSLGTQYF. The whole variable domain, remainder taken from reference TRBV5-1 and TRBJ2-5, is KAGVTQTPRYLIKTRGQQVTLSCSPISGHRSVSWYQQTPGQGLQFLFEYFSETQRNKGNFPGRFSGRQFSNSRSEMNVSTLELGDSALYLCASSTALQGSLGTQYFGPGTRLLVL.

CDR3 DNA: TGCGCCAGCAGCTCGTCCGGAGAGCGGTGGGAGCAGTACTTC. Translated, it gives CASSSSGERWEQYF. The chain couples TRBV5-1 to TRBJ2-7, with TRBD2 as a possible D gene (5 bases). The V end was cut by 3 bases, the J end by 7 bases, with 17 bases between. The CDR3 covers 14 residues. CDR1 and CDR2 (germline): SGHRS, YFSETQ.

V usage is TRBV7-9 and J usage is TRBJ2-7, with 13 bases matching TRBD2. Germline V gives CDR1 SEHNR, CDR2 FQNEAQ (reference sequence). V lost 3 bases to trimming and J lost 6 bases; unmatched junction nucleotides: 5. The CDR3 sequence is 15 residues long. The CDR3 reads CASSFRGLAGTEQYF. CDR3 nucleotide sequence: TGTGCCAGCAGCTTCAGGGGACTAGCGGGAACCGAGCAGTACTTC.

This clone was counted only a few times. V and J are TRBV5-1 and TRBJ2-1; 10 nucleotides line up with TRBD1. Trimming removed 0 bases from V and 8 bases from J; junction bases left unmatched: 11. CDR3 length: 17 amino acids. Germline values: CDR1 SGHRS, CDR2 YFSETQ. CDR3 protein: CASSLGYGTGAGYEQFF. The CDR3 DNA is TGCGCCAGCAGCTTGGGGTACGGGACAGGGGCAGGGTATGAGCAGTTCTTC.

This clone has more than one count but fewer than ten. CDR3 in amino acids: CASSFGGHSNEQYF. The CDR3 DNA follows: TGTGCCAGCAGCTTCGGGGGGCATTCGAATGAGCAGTACTTC. The chain couples TRBV5-4 to TRBJ2-7; a possible D gene is TRBD2 (7 bases). Germline V gives CDR1 SGHNT, CDR2 YYREEE (reference sequence). V lost 2 bases and J lost 7, with 16 bases in between. The CDR3 covers 14 residues.

The genes are TRBV5-4 and TRBJ2-2, with TRBD2 matching over 12 bases. With 4 bases clipped from V and 6 bases from J, the junction kept 10 bases outside the gene matches. Germline CDR1 and CDR2: SGHNT and YYREEE (reference sequence). The CDR3 has 17 residues. The CDR3 nucleotides read TGTGCCAGCAGCCCCGGGACTAGCGGGCCCAATCCCGGGGAGCTGTTTTTT. It specifies CASSPGTSGPNPGELFF.

The table lists this clone with a few counts. The gene calls are TRBV20-1 and TRBJ1-2; D unresolved. The CDR3 is made up of 13 amino acids. The V end was cut by 3 bases, the J end by 6 bases, with 14 bases between. Looked up from germline, CDR1 is DFQATT and CDR2 is SNEGSKA (reference sequence). The CDR3 here is CSASRLTRDGYTF. The CDR3 nucleotides read TGCAGTGCTAGTAGGCTTACTCGGGATGGCTACACCTTC.

The chain carries TRBV5-1 and TRBJ2-1; a weak D match, TRBD1 (6 bases). The V end was cut by 3 bases, the J end by 0 bases, with 13 bases between. CDR3 length equals 16 residues. Germline V gives CDR1 SGHRS, CDR2 YFSETQ. CDR3 loop: CASSSPVGGSYNEQFF. CDR3 DNA sequence: TGCGCCAGCAGCTCGCCGGTAGGGGGCTCCTACAATGAGCAGTTCTTC.

The chain links TRBV6-2 or TRBV6-3 to TRBJ1-4; a possible D gene is TRBD1 (5 bases). Trimming took 0 bases from V and 3 from J, leaving 14 bases between them. This CDR3 is 17 amino acids long. Germline lookup yields CDR1 MNHEY and CDR2 SVGEGT. The CDR3 DNA reads TGTGCCAGCAGTTACTCTCCTAGCGGGACGTCTAATGAAAAACTGTTTTTT. Protein sequence: CASSYSPSGTSNEKLFF.

This clone has more than one count but fewer than ten. The rearrangement uses TRBV6-5 and TRBJ1-6, with 7 positions matching TRBD1. V shed 7 bases and J 10 bases; nucleotides not matched to a gene: 10. Germline V CDR1 and CDR2: MNHEY, SVGAGI. This CDR3 comprises 14 residues. The CDR3 sequence: CASNRQGSSSPLHF. The CDR3 DNA reads as TGTGCCAGCAACCGACAGGGATCGAGCTCACCCCTCCACTTT.

This clone was counted a single time. The chain recombines TRBV28 with TRBJ2-3, with 16 bases that match TRBD2. CDR3 length: 17 residues. Germline assignment: CDR1 MDHEN and CDR2 SYDVKM. The V and J ends lost 6 bases and 4 bases, in that order; junction bases with no gene match: 7. CDR3 amino acids: CASSWGTSGRASDTQYF. In DNA, the CDR3 is TGTGCCAGCAGCTGGGGGACTAGCGGGAGGGCCTCAGATACGCAGTATTTT.

The gene calls are TRBV5-8 and TRBJ2-3; 9 nucleotides align to TRBD1. The length of the CDR3 is 14 residues. Germline V gene sequence: CDR1 SGHTS, CDR2 YDEGEE. V trimming: 5 bases; J trimming: 6 bases; junction bases outside the gene matches: 7. The CDR3 nucleotides are TGTGCCAGCAGTCTAGGGGGGACAGGGGATACGCAGTATTTT. Translated: CASSLGGTGDTQYF.